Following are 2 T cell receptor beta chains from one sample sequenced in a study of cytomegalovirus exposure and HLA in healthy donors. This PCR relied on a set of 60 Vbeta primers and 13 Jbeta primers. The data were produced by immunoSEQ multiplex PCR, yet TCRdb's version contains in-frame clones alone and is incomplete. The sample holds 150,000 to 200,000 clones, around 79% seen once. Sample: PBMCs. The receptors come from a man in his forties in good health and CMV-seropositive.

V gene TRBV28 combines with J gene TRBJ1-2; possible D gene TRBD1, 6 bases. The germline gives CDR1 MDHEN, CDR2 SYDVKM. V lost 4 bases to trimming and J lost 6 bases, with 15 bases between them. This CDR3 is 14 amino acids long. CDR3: CASSSGTLPDGYTF. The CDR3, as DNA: TGTGCCAGCAGTTCCGGGACACTACCAGATGGCTACACCTTC.

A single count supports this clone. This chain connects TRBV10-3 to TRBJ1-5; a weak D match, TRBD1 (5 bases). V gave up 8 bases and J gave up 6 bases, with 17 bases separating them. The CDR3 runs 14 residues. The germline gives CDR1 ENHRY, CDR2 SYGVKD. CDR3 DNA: TGTGCCATCGCGAGGGGAGGGGCGGGTCAGCCCCAGCATTTT. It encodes CAIARGGAGQPQHF.